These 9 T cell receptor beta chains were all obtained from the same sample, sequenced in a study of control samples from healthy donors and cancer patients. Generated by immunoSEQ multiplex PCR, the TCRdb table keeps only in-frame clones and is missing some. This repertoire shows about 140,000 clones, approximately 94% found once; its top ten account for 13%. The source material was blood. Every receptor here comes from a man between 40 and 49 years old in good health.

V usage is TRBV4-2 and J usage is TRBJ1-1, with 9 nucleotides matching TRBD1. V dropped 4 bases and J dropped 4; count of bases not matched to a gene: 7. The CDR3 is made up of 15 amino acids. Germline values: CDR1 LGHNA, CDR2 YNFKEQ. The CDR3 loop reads CASSPRDRAGTEAFF. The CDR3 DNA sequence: TGTGCCAGCAGCCCAAGGGACAGGGCAGGCACTGAAGCTTTCTTT.

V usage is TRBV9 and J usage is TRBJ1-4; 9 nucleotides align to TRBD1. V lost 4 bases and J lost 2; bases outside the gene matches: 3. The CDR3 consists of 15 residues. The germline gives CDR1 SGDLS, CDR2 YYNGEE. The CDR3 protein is CASSLTGGTNEKLFF. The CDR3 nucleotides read TGTGCCAGCAGCTTGACAGGGGGTACTAATGAAAAACTGTTTTTT. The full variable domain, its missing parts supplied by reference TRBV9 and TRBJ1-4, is DSGVTQTPKHLITATGQRVTLRCSPRSGDLSVYWYQQSLDQGLQFLIQYYNGEERAKGNILERFSAQQFPDLHSELNLSSLELGDSALYFCASSLTGGTNEKLFFGSGTQLSVL.

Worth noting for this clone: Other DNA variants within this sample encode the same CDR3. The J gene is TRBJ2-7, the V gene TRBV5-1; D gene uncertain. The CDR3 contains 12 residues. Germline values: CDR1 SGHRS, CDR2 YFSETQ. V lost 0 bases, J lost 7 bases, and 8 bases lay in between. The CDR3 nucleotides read TGCGCCAGCAGCTTGGACAGAAAGGAGCAGTACTTC. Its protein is CASSLDRKEQYF.

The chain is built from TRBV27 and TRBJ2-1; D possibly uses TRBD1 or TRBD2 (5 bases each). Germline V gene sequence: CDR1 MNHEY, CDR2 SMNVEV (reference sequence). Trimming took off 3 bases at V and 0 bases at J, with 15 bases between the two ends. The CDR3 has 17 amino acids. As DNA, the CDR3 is TGTGCCAGCAGTTTTTACGGGACCATGAGCTCCTACAATGAGCAGTTCTTC. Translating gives CASSFYGTMSSYNEQFF.

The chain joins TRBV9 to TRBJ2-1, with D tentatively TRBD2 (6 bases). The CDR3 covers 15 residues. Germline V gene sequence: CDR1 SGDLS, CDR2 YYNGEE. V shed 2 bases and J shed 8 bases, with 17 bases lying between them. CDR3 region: CASSVSRGSRDEQFF. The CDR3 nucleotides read TGTGCCAGCAGCGTCAGTCGGGGGTCAAGAGATGAGCAGTTCTTC.

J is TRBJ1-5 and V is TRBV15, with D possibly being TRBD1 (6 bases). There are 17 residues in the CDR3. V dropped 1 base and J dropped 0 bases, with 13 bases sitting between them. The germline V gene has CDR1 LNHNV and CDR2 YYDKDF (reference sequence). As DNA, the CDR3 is TGTGCCACCAGCAGAGGCAGGGGTCAGTATAGCAATCAGCCCCAGCATTTT. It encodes CATSRGRGQYSNQPQHF.

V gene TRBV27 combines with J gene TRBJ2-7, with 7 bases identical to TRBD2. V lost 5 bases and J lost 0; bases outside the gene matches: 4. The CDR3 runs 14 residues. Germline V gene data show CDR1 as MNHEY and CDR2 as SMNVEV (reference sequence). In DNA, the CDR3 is TGTGCCAGCAGTCAACGCGGGAGCTCCTACGAGCAGTACTTC. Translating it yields CASSQRGSSYEQYF.

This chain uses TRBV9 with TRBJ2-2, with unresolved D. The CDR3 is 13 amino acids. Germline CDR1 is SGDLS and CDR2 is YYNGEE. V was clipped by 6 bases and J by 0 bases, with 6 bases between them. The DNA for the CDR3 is TGTGCCAGCAAGGCTGCGAACACCGGGGAGCTGTTTTTT. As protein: CASKAANTGELFF.

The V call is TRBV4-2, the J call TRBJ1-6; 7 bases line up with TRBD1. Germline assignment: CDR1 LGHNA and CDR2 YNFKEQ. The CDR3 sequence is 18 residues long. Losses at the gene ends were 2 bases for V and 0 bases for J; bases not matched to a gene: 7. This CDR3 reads CASSQKVPGGSYNSPLHF. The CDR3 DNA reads TGTGCCAGCAGCCAAAAAGTACCAGGGGGCTCCTATAATTCACCCCTCCACTTT.